A selection of T cell receptor beta chains follows, all from one sample in a study of cytomegalovirus exposure and HLA in healthy donors. Only in-frame clones appear in the TCRdb table, and some are missing; sequencing was by immunoSEQ multiplex PCR. The profile shows about 160,000 clones, over 85% of them singletons. Sequenced material: PBMCs. These receptors all come from a man aged 18 to 35 in good health and CMV-seropositive. Each CDR3 is given with its conserved first and last residue. D genes are given only for firm matches. Where a row states a size, it is once, few, many or the class of an expanded clone; other rows omit it.

TRBV15	-	-	16	TRBJ2-1	TGTGCCACCAGCAGAGATCCCTCTATCTCCTACAATGAGCAGTTCTTC	CATSRDPSISYNEQFF
TRBV5-1	-	-	13	TRBJ1-5	TGCGCCAGCAGCTTGTCAGGGCTTCAGCCCCAGCATTTT	CASSLSGLQPQHF
TRBV5-4	-	TRBD2	13	TRBJ2-1	TGTGCCAGCAGCTGGGGCCAGCGGGAGAATCAGTTCTTC	CASSWGQRENQFF
TRBV28	-	TRBD1	13	TRBJ2-3	TGTGCCAGCAGTTTAACAGGGGTAGATACGCAGTATTTT	CASSLTGVDTQYF
TRBV7-9	-	TRBD2	16	TRBJ2-7	TGTGCCAGCAGCTCGCCAAAAGCGGGGGGAAAGGGTGAGCAGTACTTC	CASSSPKAGGKGEQYF
TRBV2	-	-	16	TRBJ2-3	TGTGCCAGCAGTGTCCCGAAAGACAAAAGCACAGATACGCAGTATTTT	CASSVPKDKSTDTQYF
TRBV6-6	-	-	14	TRBJ2-7	TGTGCCAGCACTTTAAACAGGGTCTCCTACGAGCAGTACTTC	CASTLNRVSYEQYF
TRBV28	-	-	15	TRBJ2-1	TGTGCCAGCAGCGGGGGGCAGGGGGCCGTCAATGAGCAGTTCTTC	CASSGGQGAVNEQFF
TRBV7-9	-	-	12	TRBJ2-7	TGTGCCAGCAGCTTTACTAGCTACGAGCAGTACTTC	CASSFTSYEQYF
TRBV7-6	-	TRBD1	16	TRBJ2-7	TGTGCCAGCAGCTTAGGTGACAGGGTCGGGGCCTACGAGCAGTACTTC	CASSLGDRVGAYEQYF
TRBV7-3	-	TRBD2	15	TRBJ2-5	TGTGCCAGCAGCCAATTAGCGGGAGGGAGGGAGACCCAGTACTTC	CASSQLAGGRETQYF
TRBV28	-	-	15	TRBJ2-7	TGTGCCAGCAGTTTATACCTAGGTAGCTCCTACGAGCAGTACTTC	CASSLYLGSSYEQYF
TRBV5-4	-	TRBD2	16	TRBJ2-2	TGTGCCAGCAGCCCGACTAGCGGGGACTTAACCGGGGAGCTGTTTTTT	CASSPTSGDLTGELFF
TRBV7-8	once	TRBD2	17	TRBJ2-7	TGTGCCAGCAGCTTCGGACTAGCGGGAGGAAAGAAAAACGAGCAGTACTTC	CASSFGLAGGKKNEQYF
TRBV6-4	-	-	16	TRBJ2-2	TGTGCCAGACTAAATGGGGCAGGCCGTGGCCCCGGGGAGCTGTTTTTT	CARLNGAGRGPGELFF
TRBV5-1	once	TRBD1	15	TRBJ1-2	TGCGCCAGCAGCTTGGCCGTAGGGGGCGGCTATGGCTACACCTTC	CASSLAVGGGYGYTF
TRBV19	-	-	14	TRBJ2-2	TGTGCCAGTAGAGGAGCATCGAACACCGGGGAGCTGTTTTTT	CASRGASNTGELFF
TRBV5-1	-	TRBD2	16	TRBJ2-3	TGCGCCAGCAGCTCGGGACTAGCGGGAGACACAGATACGCAGTATTTT	CASSSGLAGDTDTQYF
TRBV28	-	-	13	TRBJ2-3	TGTGCCAGCACTATATTAAGCACAGATACGCAGTATTTT	CASTILSTDTQYF
TRBV7-9	-	-	14	TRBJ2-2	TGTGCCAGCAGTCAACAGGGTCGGATCGGGGAGCTGTTTTTT	CASSQQGRIGELFF
TRBV28	few	TRBD1	14	TRBJ1-5	TGTGCCAGCAGTTCGACAGGGGTGACTCAGCCCCAGCATTTT	CASSSTGVTQPQHF
TRBV6-4	few	TRBD2	18	TRBJ2-3	TGTGCCAGCAGTCCCGAGGGGGGACTAGCGGGATTCACAGATACGCAGTATTTT	CASSPEGGLAGFTDTQYF
TRBV7-6	-	TRBD1	16	TRBJ1-3	TGTGCCAGCAGCTTACCGGGACAGGGCTCTGGAAACACCATATATTTT	CASSLPGQGSGNTIYF
TRBV4-1	-	TRBD2	15	TRBJ2-1	TGCGCCAGCAGCCTGACTAGCGGGAGGGTCAATGAGCAGTTCTTC	CASSLTSGRVNEQFF
TRBV2	-	TRBD2	16	TRBJ2-7	TGTGCCAGCAGTGAGGGGACTAGCGGGAACGGATACGAGCAGTACTTC	CASSEGTSGNGYEQYF
TRBV15	-	TRBD2	16	TRBJ2-1	TGTGCCACCAGCAGCCGGGAGGGCCTTTTCTACAATGAGCAGTTCTTC	CATSSREGLFYNEQFF
TRBV30	-	TRBD1	15	TRBJ1-4	TGTGCCTGGAGTGTACATGACAGGGTCAATGAAAAACTGTTTTTT	CAWSVHDRVNEKLFF
TRBV5-1	-	TRBD2	16	TRBJ2-1	TGCGCCAGCAGCTTGGTTCGCGGGAGCTCCTACAATGAGCAGTTCTTC	CASSLVRGSSYNEQFF
TRBV10-2	-	TRBD1	14	TRBJ2-7	TGCGCCAGCAGCGAGGGACAGGGGGCGTACGAGCAGTACTTC	CASSEGQGAYEQYF
TRBV28	-	TRBD2	15	TRBJ2-7	TGTGCCAGCAGTGCGGGCGGGGGTGCTAGGTACGAGCAGTACTTC	CASSAGGGARYEQYF
TRBV7-9	once	-	15	TRBJ2-1	TGTGCCAGCAGCTTAGCTTCGGGACTCAACAATGAGCAGTTCTTC	CASSLASGLNNEQFF
TRBV4-2	-	TRBD2	16	TRBJ2-1	TGTGCCAGCAGCCCCCTCGACGGGAGGGGGATCAATGAGCAGTTCTTC	CASSPLDGRGINEQFF
TRBV5-4	once	TRBD1	15	TRBJ2-2	TGTGCCAGCAGCTTCCGACAGGGGGGCACCGGGGAGCTGTTTTTT	CASSFRQGGTGELFF
TRBV4-2	-	TRBD1	15	TRBJ1-1	TGTGCCAGCAGCCCTCGGACAGGGTTACACACTGAAGCTTTCTTT	CASSPRTGLHTEAFF
TRBV11-2	-	-	13	TRBJ2-1	TGTGCCAGCAGCTTAGCCGGAGGGAATGAGCAGTTCTTC	CASSLAGGNEQFF
TRBV29-1	-	TRBD2	14	TRBJ2-7	TGCAGCGTTGAAGGAGCGGGGGCAACTTACGAGCAGTACTTC	CSVEGAGATYEQYF
TRBV6-5	-	-	13	TRBJ1-2	TGTGCCAGCAGTTACTCAGGGGTTATAGGCTACACCTTC	CASSYSGVIGYTF
TRBV19	-	-	15	TRBJ1-3	TGTGCCAGTAGTACTTCGACACGCTCTGGAAACACCATATATTTT	CASSTSTRSGNTIYF
TRBV5-1	-	TRBD1	16	TRBJ2-3	TGCGCCAGCAGCCTCACGGGGACAGGGGTCACAGATACGCAGTATTTT	CASSLTGTGVTDTQYF
TRBV7-9	-	TRBD1	14	TRBJ2-7	TGTGCCAGCAGCTCCGGGACAGGTTCCTACGAGCAGTACTTC	CASSSGTGSYEQYF
TRBV5-1	-	-	14	TRBJ2-3	TGCGCCAGCAGCTTGGGAGTAGCGGCAGATACGCAGTATTTT	CASSLGVAADTQYF
TRBV6-5	-	-	15	TRBJ2-3	TGTGCCACGGCCGACCAAGGGGGACCCACAGATACGCAGTATTTT	CATADQGGPTDTQYF
TRBV10-3	-	TRBD1	14	TRBJ2-1	TGTGCCACCTCCGGGACAGGTACCTACAATGAGCAGTTCTTC	CATSGTGTYNEQFF
TRBV28	-	TRBD1	15	TRBJ1-2	TGTGCCAGCAGTTTTTTTTGGCGACAGGGGCATGGCTACACCTTC	CASSFFWRQGHGYTF
TRBV2	-	-	15	TRBJ2-6	TGTGCCAGCAGCACCTCAGGGTCTGGGGCCAACGTCCTGACTTTC	CASSTSGSGANVLTF
TRBV6-5	-	-	15	TRBJ1-3	TGTGCCAGCAGTTCAAAGGGGCTATCTGGAAACACCATATATTTT	CASSSKGLSGNTIYF
TRBV9	-	-	16	TRBJ2-2	TGTGCCAGCAGCGTAAGGGGGGGCCCGAACACCGGGGAGCTGTTTTTT	CASSVRGGPNTGELFF
TRBV18	-	TRBD1	14	TRBJ2-7	TGTGCCAGCTCTGCCGGGACAGGCGCCTACGAGCAGTACTTC	CASSAGTGAYEQYF
TRBV28	-	-	19	TRBJ2-4	TGTGCCAGCAGTCTCTGGGCATGGAACAGAACCCTAGCCAAAAACATTCAGTACTTC	CASSLWAWNRTLAKNIQYF
TRBV5-4	-	-	16	TRBJ2-1	TGTGCCAGCAGTGGACAGCTCCCAGGTTTTTACAATGAGCAGTTCTTC	CASSGQLPGFYNEQFF
TRBV29-1	-	-	15	TRBJ1-1	TGCAGCGTTGTAGGAGATCAACTCGGGAACACTGAAGCTTTCTTT	CSVVGDQLGNTEAFF
TRBV2	-	TRBD1	14	TRBJ2-7	TGTGCCAGCGCCGGGACAGGGGGCTTTTACGAGCAGTACTTC	CASAGTGGFYEQYF
TRBV5-4	-	TRBD1	15	TRBJ2-1	TGTGCCAGCAGCTTTTTAGACAGGGGAATCAATGAGCAGTTCTTC	CASSFLDRGINEQFF
TRBV5-6	-	TRBD1	15	TRBJ2-7	TGTGCCAGCAGCTTGGGGACAGGGGGCACCTACGAGCAGTACTTC	CASSLGTGGTYEQYF
TRBV5-4	-	TRBD2	15	TRBJ2-5	TGTGCCAGCAGCTTGGTTCTAGCGGGCATAGAGACCCAGTACTTC	CASSLVLAGIETQYF